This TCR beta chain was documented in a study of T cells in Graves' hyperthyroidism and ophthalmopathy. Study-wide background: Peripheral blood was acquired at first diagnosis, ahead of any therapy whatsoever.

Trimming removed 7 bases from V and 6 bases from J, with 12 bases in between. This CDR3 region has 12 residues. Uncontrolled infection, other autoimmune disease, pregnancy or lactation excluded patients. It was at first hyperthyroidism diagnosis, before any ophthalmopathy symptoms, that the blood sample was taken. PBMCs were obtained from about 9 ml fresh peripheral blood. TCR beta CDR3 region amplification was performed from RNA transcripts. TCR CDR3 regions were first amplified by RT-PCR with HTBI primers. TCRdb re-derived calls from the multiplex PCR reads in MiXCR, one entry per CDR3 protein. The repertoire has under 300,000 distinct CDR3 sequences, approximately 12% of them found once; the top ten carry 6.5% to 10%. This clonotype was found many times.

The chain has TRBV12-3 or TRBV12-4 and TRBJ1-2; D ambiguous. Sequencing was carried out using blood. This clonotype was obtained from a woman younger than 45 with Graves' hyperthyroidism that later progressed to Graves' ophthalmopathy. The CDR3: CASNPGENGYTF. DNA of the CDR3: TGTGCCAGCAACCCCGGTGAAAATGGCTACACCTTC.